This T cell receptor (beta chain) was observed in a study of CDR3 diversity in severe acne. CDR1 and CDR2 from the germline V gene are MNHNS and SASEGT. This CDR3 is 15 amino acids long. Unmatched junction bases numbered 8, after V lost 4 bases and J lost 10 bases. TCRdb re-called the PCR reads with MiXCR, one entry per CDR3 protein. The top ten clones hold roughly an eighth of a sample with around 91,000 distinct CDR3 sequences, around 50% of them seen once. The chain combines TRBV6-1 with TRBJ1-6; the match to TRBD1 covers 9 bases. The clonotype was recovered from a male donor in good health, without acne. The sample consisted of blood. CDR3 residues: CASSAQGTGISPLHF. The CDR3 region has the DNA TGTGCCAGCAGTGCCCAAGGGACAGGGATATCACCCCTCCACTTT.